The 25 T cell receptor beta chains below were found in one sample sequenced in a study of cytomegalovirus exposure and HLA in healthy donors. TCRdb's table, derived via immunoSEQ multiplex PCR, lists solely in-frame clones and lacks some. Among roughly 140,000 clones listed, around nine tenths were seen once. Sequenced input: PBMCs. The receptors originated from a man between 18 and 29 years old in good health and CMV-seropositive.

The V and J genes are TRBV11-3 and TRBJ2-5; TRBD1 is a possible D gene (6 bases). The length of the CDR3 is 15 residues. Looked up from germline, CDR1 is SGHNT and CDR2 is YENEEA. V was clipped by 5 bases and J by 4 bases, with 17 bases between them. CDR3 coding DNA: TGTGCCAGCAGCCAGACCGGTGGGGGCGGAGAGACCCAGTACTTC. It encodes CASSQTGGGGETQYF. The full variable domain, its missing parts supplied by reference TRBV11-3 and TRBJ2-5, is EAGVVQSPRYKIIEKKQPVAFWCNPISGHNTLYWYLQNLGQGPELLIRYENEEAVDDSQLPKDRFSAERLKGVDSTLKIQPAELGDSAVYLCASSQTGGGGETQYFGPGTRLLVL.

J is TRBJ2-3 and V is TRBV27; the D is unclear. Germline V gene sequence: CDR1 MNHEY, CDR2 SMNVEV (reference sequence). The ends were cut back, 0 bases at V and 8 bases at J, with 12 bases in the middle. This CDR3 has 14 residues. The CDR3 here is CASSLSGSHSTQYF. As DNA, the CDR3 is TGTGCCAGCAGTTTATCCGGGTCGCATAGTACGCAGTATTTT.

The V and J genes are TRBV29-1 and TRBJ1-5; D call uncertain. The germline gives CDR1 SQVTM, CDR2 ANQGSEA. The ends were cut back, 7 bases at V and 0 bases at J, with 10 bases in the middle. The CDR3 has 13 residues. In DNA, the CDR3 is TGCAGCGCTCAGGTCCATAGCAATCAGCCCCAGCATTTT. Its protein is CSAQVHSNQPQHF.

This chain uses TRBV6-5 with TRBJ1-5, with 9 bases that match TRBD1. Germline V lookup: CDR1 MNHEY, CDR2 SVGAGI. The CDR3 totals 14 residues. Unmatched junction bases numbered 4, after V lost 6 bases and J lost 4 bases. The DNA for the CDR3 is TGTGCCAGCAGACCCGGACAGGGGAATCAGCCCCAGCATTTT. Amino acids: CASRPGQGNQPQHF.

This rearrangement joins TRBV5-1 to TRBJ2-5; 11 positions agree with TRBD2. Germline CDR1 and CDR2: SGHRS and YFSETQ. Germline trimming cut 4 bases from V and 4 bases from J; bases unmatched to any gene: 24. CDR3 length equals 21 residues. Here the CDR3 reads CASSPGTSGTSGARRIETQYF. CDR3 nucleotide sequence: TGCGCCAGCAGCCCGGGGACTTCCGGGACTAGCGGCGCCCGTCGGATAGAGACCCAGTACTTC.

CDR3 in amino acids: CASSLIGTSVADTQYF. The CDR3 DNA reads as TGTGCCAGCAGCTTGATAGGGACTAGCGTGGCAGATACGCAGTATTTT. The V gene is TRBV11-2, the J gene TRBJ2-3; 10 bases are shared with TRBD2. Germline V CDR1 and CDR2: SGHAT, FQNNGV. V gave up 3 bases and J gave up 4 bases; unmatched junction bases: 7. This CDR3 is built from 16 residues.

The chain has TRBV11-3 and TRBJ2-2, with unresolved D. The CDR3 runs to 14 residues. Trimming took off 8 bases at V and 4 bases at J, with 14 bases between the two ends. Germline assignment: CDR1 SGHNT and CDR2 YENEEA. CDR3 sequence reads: CASQRGASTGELFF. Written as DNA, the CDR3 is TGTGCCAGCCAGCGCGGCGCGAGCACCGGGGAGCTGTTTTTT.

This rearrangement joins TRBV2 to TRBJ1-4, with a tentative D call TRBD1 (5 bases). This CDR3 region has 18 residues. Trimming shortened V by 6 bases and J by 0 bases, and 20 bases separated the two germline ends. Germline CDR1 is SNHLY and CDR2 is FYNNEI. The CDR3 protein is CASRAFEGRPATNEKLFF. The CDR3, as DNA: TGTGCCAGCAGGGCCTTCGAGGGGAGGCCTGCAACTAATGAAAAACTGTTTTTT.

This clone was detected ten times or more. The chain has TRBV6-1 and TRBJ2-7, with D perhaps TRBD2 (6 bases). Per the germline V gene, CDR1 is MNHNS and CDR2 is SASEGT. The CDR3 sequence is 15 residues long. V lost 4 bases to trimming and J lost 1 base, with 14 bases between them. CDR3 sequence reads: CASSGGEEGSYEQYF. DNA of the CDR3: TGTGCCAGCAGTGGCGGGGAGGAGGGATCCTACGAGCAGTACTTC.

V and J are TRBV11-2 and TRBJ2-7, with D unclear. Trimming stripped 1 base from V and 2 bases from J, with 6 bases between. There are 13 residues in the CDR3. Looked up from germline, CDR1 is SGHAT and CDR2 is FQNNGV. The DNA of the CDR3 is TGTGCCAGCAGCTTAGCCACAGCCTACGAGCAGTACTTC. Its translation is CASSLATAYEQYF. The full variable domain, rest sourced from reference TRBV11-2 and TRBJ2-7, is EAGVAQSPRYKIIEKRQSVAFWCNPISGHATLYWYQQILGQGPKLLIQFQNNGVVDDSQLPKDRFSAERLKGVDSTLKIQPAKLEDSAVYLCASSLATAYEQYFGPGTRLTVT.

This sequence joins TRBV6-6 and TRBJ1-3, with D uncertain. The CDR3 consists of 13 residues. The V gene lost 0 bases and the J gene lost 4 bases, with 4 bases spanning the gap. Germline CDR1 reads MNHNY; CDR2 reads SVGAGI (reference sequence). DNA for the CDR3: TGTGCCAGCAGTTACTCGAGGGGAAACACCATATATTTT. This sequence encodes CASSYSRGNTIYF.

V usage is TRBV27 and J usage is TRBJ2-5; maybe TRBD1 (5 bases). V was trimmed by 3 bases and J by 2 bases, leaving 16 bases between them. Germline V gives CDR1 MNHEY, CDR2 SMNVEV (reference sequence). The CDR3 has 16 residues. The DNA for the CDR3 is TGTGCCAGCAGTTTTATGGCAGGGTCACAGCAAGAGACCCAGTACTTC. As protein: CASSFMAGSQQETQYF.

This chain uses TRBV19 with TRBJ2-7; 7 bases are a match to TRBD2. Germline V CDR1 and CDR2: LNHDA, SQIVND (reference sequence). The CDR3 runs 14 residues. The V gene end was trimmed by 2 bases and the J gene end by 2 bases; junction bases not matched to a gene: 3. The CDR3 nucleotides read TGTGCCAGTAGTATATCTAGCGGTACCTACGAGCAGTACTTC. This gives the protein CASSISSGTYEQYF.

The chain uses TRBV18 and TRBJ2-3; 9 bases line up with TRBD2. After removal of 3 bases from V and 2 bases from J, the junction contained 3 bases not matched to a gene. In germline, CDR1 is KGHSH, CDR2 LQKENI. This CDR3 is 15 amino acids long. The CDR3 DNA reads TGTGCCAGCTCACCCCTAGCGGGAATCACAGATACGCAGTATTTT. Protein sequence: CASSPLAGITDTQYF. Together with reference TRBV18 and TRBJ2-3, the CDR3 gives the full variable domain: NAGVMQNPRHLVRRRGQEARLRCSPMKGHSHVYWYRQLPEEGLKFMVYLQKENIIDESGMPKERFSAEFPKEGPSILRIQQVVRGDSAAYFCASSPLAGITDTQYFGPGTRLTVL.

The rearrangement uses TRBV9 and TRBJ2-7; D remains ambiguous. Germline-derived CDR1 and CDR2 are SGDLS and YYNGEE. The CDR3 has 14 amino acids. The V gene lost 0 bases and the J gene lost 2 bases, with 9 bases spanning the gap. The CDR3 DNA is TGTGCCAGCAGCGTAGACCCAACTACCTACGAGCAGTACTTC. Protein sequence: CASSVDPTTYEQYF.

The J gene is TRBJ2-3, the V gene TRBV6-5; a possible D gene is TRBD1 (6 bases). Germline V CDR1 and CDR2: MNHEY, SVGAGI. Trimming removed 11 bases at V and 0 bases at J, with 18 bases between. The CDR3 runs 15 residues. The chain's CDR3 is CAAAQGRGSTDTQYF. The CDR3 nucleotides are TGTGCCGCAGCACAAGGCAGGGGAAGCACAGATACGCAGTATTTT.

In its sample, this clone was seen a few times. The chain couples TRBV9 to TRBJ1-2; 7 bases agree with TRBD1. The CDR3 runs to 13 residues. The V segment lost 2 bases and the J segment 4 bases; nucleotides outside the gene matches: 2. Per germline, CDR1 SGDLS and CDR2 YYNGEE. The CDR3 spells CASSVGTAYGYTF. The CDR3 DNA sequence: TGTGCCAGCAGCGTGGGGACAGCCTATGGCTACACCTTC.

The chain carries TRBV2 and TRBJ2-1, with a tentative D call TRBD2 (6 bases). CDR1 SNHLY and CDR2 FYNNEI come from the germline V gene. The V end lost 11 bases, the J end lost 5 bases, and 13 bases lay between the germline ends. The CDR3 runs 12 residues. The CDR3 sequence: CASAGTHNEQFF. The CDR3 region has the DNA TGTGCCTCTGCCGGGACTCACAATGAGCAGTTCTTC.

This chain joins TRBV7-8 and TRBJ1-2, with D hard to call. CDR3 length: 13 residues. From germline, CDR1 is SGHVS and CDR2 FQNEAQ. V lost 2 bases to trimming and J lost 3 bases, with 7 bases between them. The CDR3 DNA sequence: TGTGCCAGCAGCTTAACGGACTACTATGGCTACACCTTC. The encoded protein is CASSLTDYYGYTF.

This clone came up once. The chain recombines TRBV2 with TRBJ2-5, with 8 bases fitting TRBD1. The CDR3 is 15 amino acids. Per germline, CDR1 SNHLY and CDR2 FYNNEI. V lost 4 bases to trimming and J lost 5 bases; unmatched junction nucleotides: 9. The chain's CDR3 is CASSGGQGHGETQYF. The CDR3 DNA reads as TGTGCCAGCAGTGGCGGACAGGGTCACGGCGAGACCCAGTACTTC. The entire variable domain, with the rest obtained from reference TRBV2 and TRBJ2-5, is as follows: EPEVTQTPSHQVTQMGQEVILRCVPISNHLYFYWYRQILGQKVEFLVSFYNNEISEKSEIFDDQFSVERPDGSNFTLKIRSTKLEDSAMYFCASSGGQGHGETQYFGPGTRLLVL.

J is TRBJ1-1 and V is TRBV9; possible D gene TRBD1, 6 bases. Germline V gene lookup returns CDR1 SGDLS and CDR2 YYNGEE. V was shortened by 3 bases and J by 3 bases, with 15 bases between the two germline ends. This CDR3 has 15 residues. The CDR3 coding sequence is TGTGCCAGCAGCGGGGGCCAGGGGATCCACACTGAAGCTTTCTTT. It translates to CASSGGQGIHTEAFF.

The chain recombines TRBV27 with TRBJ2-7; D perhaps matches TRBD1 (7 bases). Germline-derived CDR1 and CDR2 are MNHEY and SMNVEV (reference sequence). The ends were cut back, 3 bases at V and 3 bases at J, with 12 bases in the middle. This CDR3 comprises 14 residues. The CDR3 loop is CASSFYQGGYEQYF. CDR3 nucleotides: TGTGCCAGCAGTTTTTATCAGGGGGGCTACGAGCAGTACTTC.

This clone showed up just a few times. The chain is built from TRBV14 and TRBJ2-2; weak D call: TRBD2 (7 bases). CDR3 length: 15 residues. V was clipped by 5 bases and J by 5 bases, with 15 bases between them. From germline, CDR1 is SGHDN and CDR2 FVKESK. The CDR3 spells CASSATGGWTGELFF. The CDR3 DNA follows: TGTGCCAGCAGCGCGACGGGGGGCTGGACCGGGGAGCTGTTTTTT.

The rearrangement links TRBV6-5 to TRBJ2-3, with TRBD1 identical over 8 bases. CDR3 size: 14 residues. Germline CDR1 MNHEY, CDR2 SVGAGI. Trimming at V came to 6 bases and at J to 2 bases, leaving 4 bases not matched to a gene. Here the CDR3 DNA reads TGTGCCAGCAGCGGGACAGGATTCACAGATACGCAGTATTTT. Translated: CASSGTGFTDTQYF.

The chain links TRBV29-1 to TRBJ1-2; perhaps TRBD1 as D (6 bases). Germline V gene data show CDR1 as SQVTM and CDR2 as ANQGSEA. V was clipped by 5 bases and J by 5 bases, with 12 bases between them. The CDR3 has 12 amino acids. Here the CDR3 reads CSVTTGKYGYTF. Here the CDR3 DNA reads TGCAGCGTTACGACAGGAAAGTATGGCTACACCTTC.